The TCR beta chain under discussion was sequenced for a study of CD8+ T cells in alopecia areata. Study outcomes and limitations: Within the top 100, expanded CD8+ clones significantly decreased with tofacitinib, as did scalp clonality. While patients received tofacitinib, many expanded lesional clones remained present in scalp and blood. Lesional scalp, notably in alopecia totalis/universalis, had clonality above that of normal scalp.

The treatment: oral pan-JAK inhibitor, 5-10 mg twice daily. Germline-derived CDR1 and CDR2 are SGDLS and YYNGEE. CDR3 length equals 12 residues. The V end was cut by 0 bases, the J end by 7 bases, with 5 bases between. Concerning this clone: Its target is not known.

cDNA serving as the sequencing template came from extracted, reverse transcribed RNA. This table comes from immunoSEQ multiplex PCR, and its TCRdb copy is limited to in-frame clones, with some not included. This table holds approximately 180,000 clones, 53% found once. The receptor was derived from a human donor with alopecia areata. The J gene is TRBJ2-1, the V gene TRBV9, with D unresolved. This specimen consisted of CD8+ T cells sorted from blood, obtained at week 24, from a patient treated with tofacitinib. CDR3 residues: CASSVEENEQFF. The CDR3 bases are TGTGCCAGCAGCGTAGAAGAGAATGAGCAGTTCTTC.